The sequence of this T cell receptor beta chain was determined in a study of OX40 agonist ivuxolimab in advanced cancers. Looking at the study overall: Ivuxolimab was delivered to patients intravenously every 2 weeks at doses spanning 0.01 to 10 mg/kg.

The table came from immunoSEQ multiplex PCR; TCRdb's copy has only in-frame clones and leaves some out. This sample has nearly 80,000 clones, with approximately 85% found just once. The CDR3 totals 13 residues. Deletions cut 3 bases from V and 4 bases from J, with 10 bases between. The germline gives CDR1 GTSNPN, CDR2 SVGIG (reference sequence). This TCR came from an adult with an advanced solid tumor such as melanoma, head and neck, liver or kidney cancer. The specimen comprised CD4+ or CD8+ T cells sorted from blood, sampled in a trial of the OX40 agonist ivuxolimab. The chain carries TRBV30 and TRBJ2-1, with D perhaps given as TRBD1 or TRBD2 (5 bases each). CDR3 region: CAWRGDGYNEQFF. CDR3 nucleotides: TGTGCCTGGAGGGGGGACGGATACAATGAGCAGTTCTTC. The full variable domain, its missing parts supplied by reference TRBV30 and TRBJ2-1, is SQTIHQWPATLVQPVGSPLSLECTVEGTSNPNLYWYRQAAGRGLQLLFYSVGIGQISSEVPQNLSASRPQDRQFILSSKKLLLSDSGFYLCAWRGDGYNEQFFGPGTRLTVL.